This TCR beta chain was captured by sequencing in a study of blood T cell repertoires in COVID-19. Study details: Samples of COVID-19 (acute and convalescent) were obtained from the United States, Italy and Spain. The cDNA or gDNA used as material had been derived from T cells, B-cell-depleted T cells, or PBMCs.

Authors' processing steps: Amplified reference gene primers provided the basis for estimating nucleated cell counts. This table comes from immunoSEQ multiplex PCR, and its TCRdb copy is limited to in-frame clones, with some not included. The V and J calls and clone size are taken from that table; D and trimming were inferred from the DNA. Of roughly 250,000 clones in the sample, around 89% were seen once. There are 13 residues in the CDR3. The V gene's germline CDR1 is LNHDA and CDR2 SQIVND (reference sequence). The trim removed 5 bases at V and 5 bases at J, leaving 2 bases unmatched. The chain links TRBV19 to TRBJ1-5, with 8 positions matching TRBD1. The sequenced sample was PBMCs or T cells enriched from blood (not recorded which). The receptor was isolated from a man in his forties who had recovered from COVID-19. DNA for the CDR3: TGTGCCAGTAGTTCACAGGGGGATCAGCCCCAGCATTTT. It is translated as CASSSQGDQPQHF.